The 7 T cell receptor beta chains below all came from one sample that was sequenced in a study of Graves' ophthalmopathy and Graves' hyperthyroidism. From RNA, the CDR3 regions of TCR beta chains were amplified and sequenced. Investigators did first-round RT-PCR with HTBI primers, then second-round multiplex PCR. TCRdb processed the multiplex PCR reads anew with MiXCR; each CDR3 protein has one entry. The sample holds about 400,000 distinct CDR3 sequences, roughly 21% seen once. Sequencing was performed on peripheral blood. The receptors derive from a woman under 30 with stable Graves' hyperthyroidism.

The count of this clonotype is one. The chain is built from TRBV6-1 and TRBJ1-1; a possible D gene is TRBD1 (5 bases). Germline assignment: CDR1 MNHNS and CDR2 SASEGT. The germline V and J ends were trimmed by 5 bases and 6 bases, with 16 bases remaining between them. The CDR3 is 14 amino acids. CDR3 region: CASSPPAGTAEAFF. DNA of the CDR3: TGTGCCAGCAGTCCCCCCGCAGGGACCGCTGAAGCTTTCTTT.

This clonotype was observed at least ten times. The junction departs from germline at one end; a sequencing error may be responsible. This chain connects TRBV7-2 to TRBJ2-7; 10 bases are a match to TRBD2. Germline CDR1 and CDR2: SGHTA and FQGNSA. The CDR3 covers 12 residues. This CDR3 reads CASSMGLATTFF. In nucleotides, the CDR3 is TGTGCCAGCAGCATGGGACTAGCGACTACTTTCTTC.

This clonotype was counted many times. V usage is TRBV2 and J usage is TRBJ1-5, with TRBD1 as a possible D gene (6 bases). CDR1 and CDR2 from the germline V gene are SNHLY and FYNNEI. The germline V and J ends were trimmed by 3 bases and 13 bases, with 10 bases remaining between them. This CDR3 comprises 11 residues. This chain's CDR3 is CASSDQGQQHF. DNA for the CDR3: TGTGCCAGCAGTGACCAGGGGCAACAGCATTTT.

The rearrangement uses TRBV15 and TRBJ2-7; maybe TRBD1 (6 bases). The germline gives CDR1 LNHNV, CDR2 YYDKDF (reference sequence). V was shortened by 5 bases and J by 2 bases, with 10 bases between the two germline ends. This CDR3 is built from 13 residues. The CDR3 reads CATSRDIPYEQYF. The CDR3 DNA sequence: TGTGCCACCAGCCGGGACATACCCTACGAGCAGTACTTC.

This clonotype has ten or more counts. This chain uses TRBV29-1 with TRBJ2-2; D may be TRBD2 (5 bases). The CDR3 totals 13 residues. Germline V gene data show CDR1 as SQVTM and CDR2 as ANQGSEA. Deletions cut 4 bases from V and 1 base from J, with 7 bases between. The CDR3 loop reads CSVGERNTGELFF. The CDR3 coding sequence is TGCAGCGTTGGGGAGCGGAACACCGGGGAGCTGTTTTTT.

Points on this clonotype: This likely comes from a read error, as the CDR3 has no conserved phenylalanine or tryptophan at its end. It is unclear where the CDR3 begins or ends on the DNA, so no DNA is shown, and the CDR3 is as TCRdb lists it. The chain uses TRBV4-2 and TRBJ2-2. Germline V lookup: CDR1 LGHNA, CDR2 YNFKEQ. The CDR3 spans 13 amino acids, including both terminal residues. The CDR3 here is CASSNTEFGELCL.

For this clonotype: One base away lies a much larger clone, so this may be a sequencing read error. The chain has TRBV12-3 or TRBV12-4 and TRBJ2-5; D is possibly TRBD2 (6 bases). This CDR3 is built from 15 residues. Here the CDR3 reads CAISLLAEAQETQYF. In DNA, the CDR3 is TGTGCCATCAGTTTATTAGCGGAGGCGCAAGAGACCCAGTACTTC.